This T cell receptor (beta chain) was sequenced for a study of cytomegalovirus exposure and HLA in healthy donors. Trimming shortened V by 4 bases and J by 0 bases, and 13 bases separated the two germline ends. CDR3 length equals 15 residues. CDR1 is SGHRS and CDR2 is YFSETQ in the germline V gene. Primers included in the PCR were 60 Vbeta and 13 Jbeta primers. Original data processing: Later analysis identified some 80 million unique TCR beta chains, 9 million to 12 million shared. Libraries were prepared by immunoSEQ multiplex PCR; TCRdb keeps only in-frame clonotypes and omits some of them. V and J calls and clone size are as listed in that table; D and trimming were resolved from the DNA. The sample contains 150,000 to 200,000 clones, approximately 79% of which appear only once.

Material for sequencing was PBMCs. The chain is built from TRBV5-1 and TRBJ1-2; the D gene is possibly TRBD1 (6 bases). The receptor was isolated from a man aged 35 to 55 in good health and CMV-seropositive. The CDR3 protein is CASSIQGLANYGYTF. CDR3 nucleotides: TGCGCCAGCAGCATACAGGGATTAGCTAACTATGGCTACACCTTC.